This TCR beta chain derives from a study of shared T cell receptors in the human thymus. Method: immunoSEQ multiplex PCR; TCRdb's copy keeps in-frame clones and lacks some. In the table there are hundreds of thousands of clones, roughly 90% of which are singletons. Germline assignment: CDR1 SQVTM and CDR2 ANQGSEA. The CDR3 has 13 residues. These same records also appear under a second study, on human thymus T cells. As that report states: The donors were infants in Finland with congenital heart defects, otherwise immunologically healthy. Resections that were taken during corrective heart surgery supplied the thymus tissue. Related reports documented highly overlapping thymic repertoires among unrelated individuals.

The sequenced sample was thymocytes. The genes are TRBV29-1 and TRBJ2-5; D might be TRBD2 (5 bases). The end of the DNA fits TRBJ2-7 better, so the J call may be wrong. The TCR was taken from a boy under two years old with a congenital heart defect. CDR3 bases: TGCAGCGTACTCCGCCGTCGGGGAAACGAGCAGTACTTC. Translating it yields CSVLRRRGNEQYF.